These 5 T cell receptor beta chains originate from one sample sequenced in a study of neurological immune-mediated disorders. TCRdb re-analysed the 5' RACE reads in MiXCR, keeping a single row per CDR3 protein. The table records tens of thousands of distinct CDR3 sequences, just over 2.5% of them present only once. Sequencing was carried out using PBMCs. These TCRs come from a woman under 40 with multiple sclerosis.

This clonotype was seen ten or more times. The chain combines TRBV5-1 with TRBJ2-5, with 8 bases lining up with TRBD2. V was pared by 7 bases and J by 2 bases, with 1 base of the junction left unmatched. Per germline, CDR1 SGHRS and CDR2 YFSETQ. The CDR3 spans 12 residues. The CDR3 here is CASREGQETQYF. DNA of the CDR3: TGCGCCAGCCGGGAGGGGCAAGAGACCCAGTACTTC. Full variable domain (remainder filled in from reference TRBV5-1 and TRBJ2-5): KAGVTQTPRYLIKTRGQQVTLSCSPISGHRSVSWYQQTPGQGLQFLFEYFSETQRNKGNFPGRFSGRQFSNSRSEMNVSTLELGDSALYLCASREGQETQYFGPGTRLLVL.

This clonotype occurred many times. This rearrangement joins TRBV20-1 to TRBJ2-1; 11 bases are a match to TRBD2. This CDR3 spans 15 amino acids. From germline, CDR1 is DFQATT and CDR2 SNEGSKA (reference sequence). The trim removed 2 bases at V and 3 bases at J, leaving 3 bases unmatched. CDR3 protein: CSARIAGGGYNEQFF. DNA of the CDR3: TGCAGTGCTAGAATAGCGGGAGGGGGCTACAATGAGCAGTTCTTC.

This clonotype occurred a few times. A much larger clone differs from this one at a single base, so this may be a read error. The chain recombines TRBV27 with TRBJ1-1; D uncertain. The V and J ends lost 5 bases and 6 bases respectively, with 13 bases between them. The length of the CDR3 is 13 residues. CDR1 is MNHEY, CDR2 SMNVEV, per germline (reference sequence). Here the CDR3 reads CASSPNGGPEAFF. The CDR3 bases are TGTGCCAGCAGTCCCAACGGAGGGCCTGAAGCTTTCTTT.

This clonotype was seen repeatedly, ten times or more. This chain connects TRBV11-2 to TRBJ2-1; 9 positions match TRBD2. The CDR3 extends over 16 amino acids. CDR1 is SGHAT, CDR2 FQNNGV, per germline. V lost 3 bases to trimming and J lost 3 bases; unmatched junction nucleotides: 6. CDR3 bases: TGTGCCAGCAGCTTTGAAGCGGGAGGACTCTACAATGAGCAGTTCTTC. Residues: CASSFEAGGLYNEQFF.

The table lists this clonotype with many counts. At one of its ends the junction is not consistent with the germline gene, which may arise from a read error. This sequence joins TRBV27 and TRBJ2-1; no clear D gene. CDR3 size: 11 residues. Germline V lookup: CDR1 MNHEY, CDR2 SMNVEV (reference sequence). CDR3 sequence reads: CATSTGGEQFF. CDR3 sequence (DNA): TGTGCCACCAGTACCGGTGGAGAGCAGTTCTTC.